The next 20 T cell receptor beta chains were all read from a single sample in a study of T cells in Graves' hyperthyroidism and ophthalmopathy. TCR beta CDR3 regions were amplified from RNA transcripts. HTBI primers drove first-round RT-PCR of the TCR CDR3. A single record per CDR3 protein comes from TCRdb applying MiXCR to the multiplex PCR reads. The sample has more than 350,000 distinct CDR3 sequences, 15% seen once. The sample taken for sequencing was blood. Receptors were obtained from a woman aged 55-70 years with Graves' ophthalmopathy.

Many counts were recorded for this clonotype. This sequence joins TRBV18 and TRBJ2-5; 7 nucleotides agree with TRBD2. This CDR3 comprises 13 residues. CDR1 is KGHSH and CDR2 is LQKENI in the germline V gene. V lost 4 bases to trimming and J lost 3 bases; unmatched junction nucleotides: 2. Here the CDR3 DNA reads TGTGCCAGCTCACTTCGGGGGGAAGAGACCCAGTACTTC. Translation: CASSLRGEETQYF.

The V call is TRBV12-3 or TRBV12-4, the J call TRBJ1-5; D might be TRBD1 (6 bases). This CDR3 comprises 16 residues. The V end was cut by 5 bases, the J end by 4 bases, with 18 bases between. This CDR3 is CASSGGGALENQPQHF. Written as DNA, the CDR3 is TGTGCCAGCAGTGGGGGGGGGGCGCTGGAAAATCAGCCCCAGCATTTT.

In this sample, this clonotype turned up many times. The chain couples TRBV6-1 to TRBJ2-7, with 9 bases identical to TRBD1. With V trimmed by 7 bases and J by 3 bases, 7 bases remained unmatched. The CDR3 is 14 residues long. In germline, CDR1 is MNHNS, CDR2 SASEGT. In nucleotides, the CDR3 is TGTGCCAGCAACAAGGACAGGGGCCACTACGAGCAGTACTTC. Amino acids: CASNKDRGHYEQYF.

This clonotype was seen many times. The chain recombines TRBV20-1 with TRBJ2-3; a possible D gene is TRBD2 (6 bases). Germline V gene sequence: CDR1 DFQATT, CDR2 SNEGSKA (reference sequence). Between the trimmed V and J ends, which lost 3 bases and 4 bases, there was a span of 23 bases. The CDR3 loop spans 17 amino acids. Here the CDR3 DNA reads TGCAGTGCTAGCTTCAACGGGGGACTTGAATCGGCAGATACGCAGTATTTT. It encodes CSASFNGGLESADTQYF.

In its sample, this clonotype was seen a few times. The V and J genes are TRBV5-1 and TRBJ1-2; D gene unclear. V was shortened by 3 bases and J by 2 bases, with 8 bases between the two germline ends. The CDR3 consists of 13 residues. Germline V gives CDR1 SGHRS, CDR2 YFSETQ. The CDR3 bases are TGCGCCAGCAGCTACGACATGAACTATGGCTACACCTTC. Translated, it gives CASSYDMNYGYTF.

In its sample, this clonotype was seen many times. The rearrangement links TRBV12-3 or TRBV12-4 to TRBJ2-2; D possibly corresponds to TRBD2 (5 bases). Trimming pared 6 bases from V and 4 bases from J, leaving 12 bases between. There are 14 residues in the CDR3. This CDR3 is CASSTERSTGELFF. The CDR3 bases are TGTGCCAGCAGCACCGAGCGGAGCACCGGGGAGCTGTTTTTT.

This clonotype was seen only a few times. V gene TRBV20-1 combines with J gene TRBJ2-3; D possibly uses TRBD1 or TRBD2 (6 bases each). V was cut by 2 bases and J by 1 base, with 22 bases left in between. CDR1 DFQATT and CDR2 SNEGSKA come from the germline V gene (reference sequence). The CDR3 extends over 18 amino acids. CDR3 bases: TGCAGTGCTAGATCCCACGGGGGCCCCAGTGGGGGCACAGATACGCAGTATTTT. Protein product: CSARSHGGPSGGTDTQYF.

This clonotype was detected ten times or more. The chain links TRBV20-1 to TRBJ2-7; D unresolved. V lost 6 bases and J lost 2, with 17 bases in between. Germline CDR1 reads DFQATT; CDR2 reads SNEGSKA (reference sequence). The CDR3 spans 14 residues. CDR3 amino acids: CSAQVDGMTYEQYF. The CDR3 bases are TGCAGTGCCCAGGTAGACGGAATGACCTACGAGCAGTACTTC.

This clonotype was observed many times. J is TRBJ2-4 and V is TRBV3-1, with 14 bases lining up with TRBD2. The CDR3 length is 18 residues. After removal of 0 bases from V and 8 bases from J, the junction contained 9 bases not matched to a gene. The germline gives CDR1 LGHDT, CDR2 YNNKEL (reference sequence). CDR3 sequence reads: CASSQDLRLAGGSDIQYF. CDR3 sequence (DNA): TGTGCCAGCAGCCAAGATCTGAGACTAGCGGGAGGGTCGGACATTCAGTACTTC. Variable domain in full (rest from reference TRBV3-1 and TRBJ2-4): DTAVSQTPKYLVTQMGNDKSIKCEQNLGHDTMYWYKQDSKKFLKIMFSYNNKELIINETVPNRFSPKSPDKAHLNLHINSLELGDSAVYFCASSQDLRLAGGSDIQYFGAGTRLSVL.

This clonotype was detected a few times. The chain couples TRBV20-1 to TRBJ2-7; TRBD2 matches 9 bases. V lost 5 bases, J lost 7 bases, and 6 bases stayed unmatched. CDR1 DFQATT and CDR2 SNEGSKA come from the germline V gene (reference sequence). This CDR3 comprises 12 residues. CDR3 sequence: CSAPRGLAEQYF. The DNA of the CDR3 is TGCAGTGCTCCCCGTGGACTAGCGGAGCAGTACTTC.

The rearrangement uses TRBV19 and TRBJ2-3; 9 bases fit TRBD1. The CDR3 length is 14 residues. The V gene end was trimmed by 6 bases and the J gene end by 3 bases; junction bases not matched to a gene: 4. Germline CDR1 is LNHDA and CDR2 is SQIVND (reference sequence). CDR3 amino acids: CASRRTGATDTQYF. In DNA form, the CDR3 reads TGTGCCAGTAGGAGGACAGGGGCGACAGATACGCAGTATTTT.

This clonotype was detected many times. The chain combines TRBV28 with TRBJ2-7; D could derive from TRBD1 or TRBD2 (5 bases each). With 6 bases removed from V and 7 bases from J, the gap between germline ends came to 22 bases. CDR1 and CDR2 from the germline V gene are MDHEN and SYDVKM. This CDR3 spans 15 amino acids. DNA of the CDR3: TGTGCCAGCAGCCGGGGTATCCGGGACCTTAGGGAGCAGTACTTC. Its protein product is CASSRGIRDLREQYF.

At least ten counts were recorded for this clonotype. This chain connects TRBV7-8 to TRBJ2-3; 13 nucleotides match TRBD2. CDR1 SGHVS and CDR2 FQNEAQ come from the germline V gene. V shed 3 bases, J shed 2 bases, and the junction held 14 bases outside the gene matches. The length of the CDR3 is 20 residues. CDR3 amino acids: CASSFGTRLAGGPLTDTQYF. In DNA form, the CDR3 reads TGTGCCAGCAGCTTCGGAACCAGACTAGCGGGAGGTCCACTCACAGATACGCAGTATTTT.

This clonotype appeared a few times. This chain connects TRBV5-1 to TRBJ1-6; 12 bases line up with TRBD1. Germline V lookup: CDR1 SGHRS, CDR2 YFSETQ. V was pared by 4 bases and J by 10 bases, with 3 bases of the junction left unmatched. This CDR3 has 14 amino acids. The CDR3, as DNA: TGCGCCAGCAGCCGGGACAGGGGGCAATCACCCCTCCACTTT. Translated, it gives CASSRDRGQSPLHF.

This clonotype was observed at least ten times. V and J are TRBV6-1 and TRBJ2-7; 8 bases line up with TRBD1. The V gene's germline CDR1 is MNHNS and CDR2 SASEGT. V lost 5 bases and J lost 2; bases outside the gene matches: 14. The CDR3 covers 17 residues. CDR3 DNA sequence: TGTGCCAGCAGTCCCGGGGGATGGACAGGGCTGGCCTACGAGCAGTACTTC. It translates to CASSPGGWTGLAYEQYF.

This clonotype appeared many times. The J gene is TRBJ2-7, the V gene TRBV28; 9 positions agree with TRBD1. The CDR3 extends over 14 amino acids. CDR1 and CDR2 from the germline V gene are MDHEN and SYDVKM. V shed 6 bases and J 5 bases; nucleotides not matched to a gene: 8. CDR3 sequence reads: CASSIRDRDHEQYF. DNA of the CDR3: TGTGCCAGCAGCATCCGGGACAGGGACCACGAGCAGTACTTC.

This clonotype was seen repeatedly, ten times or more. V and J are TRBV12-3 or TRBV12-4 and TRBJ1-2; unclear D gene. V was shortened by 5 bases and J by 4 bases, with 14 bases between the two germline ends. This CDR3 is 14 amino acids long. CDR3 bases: TGTGCCAGCAGTCCCGGCGGCCTCAGCTATGGCTACACCTTC. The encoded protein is CASSPGGLSYGYTF.

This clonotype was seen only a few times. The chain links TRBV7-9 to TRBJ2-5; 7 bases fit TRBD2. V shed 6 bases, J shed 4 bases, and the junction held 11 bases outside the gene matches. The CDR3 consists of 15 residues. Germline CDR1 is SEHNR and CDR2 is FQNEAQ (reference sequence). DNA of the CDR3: TGTGCCAGCAGTTGGCCTAGCGGCCGGGGAGAGACCCAGTACTTC. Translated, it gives CASSWPSGRGETQYF.

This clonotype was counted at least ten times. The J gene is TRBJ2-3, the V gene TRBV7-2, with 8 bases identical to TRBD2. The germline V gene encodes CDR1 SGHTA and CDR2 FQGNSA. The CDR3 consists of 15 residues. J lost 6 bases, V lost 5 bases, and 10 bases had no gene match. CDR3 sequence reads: CASSQGISGTDTQYF. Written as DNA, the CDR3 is TGTGCCAGCAGCCAGGGAATTAGCGGGACGGATACGCAGTATTTT.

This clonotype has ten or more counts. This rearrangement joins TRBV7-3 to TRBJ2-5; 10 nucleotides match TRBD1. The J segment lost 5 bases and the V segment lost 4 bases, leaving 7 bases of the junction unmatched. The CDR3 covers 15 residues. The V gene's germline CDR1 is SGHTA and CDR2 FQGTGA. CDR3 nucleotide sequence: TGTGCCAGCAGCTCACGACAGGGGGCGGTGGAGACCCAGTACTTC. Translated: CASSSRQGAVETQYF.